Listed here is a single T cell receptor (delta chain). This receptor's antigen is unknown. A much larger clone differs by one base, so this may be a read error. The data derive from a study of gammadelta T cells in human blood (TCRdb year 2020). On the study overall, not on this receptor specifically: According to the study, polyclonal expansion of innate gamma-delta T cells right after birth appeared to be driven by microbial exposure.

Libraries were prepared through RT-PCR. Sequenced on an Illumina MiSeq. The public reads were reprocessed by TCRdb using CATT, and rows of matching DNA were later combined. Here the sample has roughly 1,800 delta-chain clones; approximately 6.2% occur a single time. Of the sample, 7% to 9% falls within the top ten clones. Sequences TSWWSYY (CDR1) and QGS (CDR2) are obtained from the germline V gene. There are 19 amino acids in the CDR3, from cysteine to phenylalanine inclusive. Solely the CDR3 DNA is kept, with 57 bases framed from the first base. V is shortened by 1 base, J by 0 bases, and the region joining them spans 13 bases.

The chain is assembled from TRDV1 and TRDJ3, and possibly TRDD3, on 5 matching bases. This sequence originates from a human fetus. Sequenced input: non-Vgamma9Vdelta2 gamma-delta T cells from fetal blood. The nucleotide sequence reads TGTGCTCTTGGGGAACCGGGGGTCAAGAGCTCCTGGGACACCCGACAGATGTTTTTC. Its translation is CALGEPGVKSSWDTRQMFF.